One sample yielded the 24 T cell receptor beta chains listed below, sequenced in a study of blood T cell repertoires in COVID-19. The assay was immunoSEQ multiplex PCR, and TCRdb's table has in-frame clones only and misses some. The table lists around 450,000 clones, around 90% of them singletons. The sequenced sample consisted of PBMCs or T cells enriched from blood (not recorded which). The source of these receptors is a man between 18 and 35 years old who had recovered from COVID-19.

This clone came up a few times. This chain connects TRBV5-4 to TRBJ1-1; maybe TRBD1 (6 bases). V dropped 4 bases and J dropped 1 base, with 14 bases sitting between them. Germline V gene lookup returns CDR1 SGHNT and CDR2 YYREEE (reference sequence). The CDR3 totals 15 residues. CDR3 sequence: CASSLPRGGNTEAFF. DNA for the CDR3: TGTGCCAGCAGCCTCCCTAGGGGGGGGAACACTGAAGCTTTCTTT.

The rearrangement joins TRBV13 to TRBJ2-1, with TRBD2 matching over 7 bases. The CDR3 loop spans 15 amino acids. Per germline, CDR1 PRHDT and CDR2 FYEKMQ (reference sequence). With V trimmed by 5 bases and J by 2 bases, 6 bases remained unmatched. The CDR3 here is CASSRTSAPYNEQFF. The DNA for the CDR3 is TGTGCCAGCAGCCGAACTAGCGCACCCTACAATGAGCAGTTCTTC.

This chain joins TRBV3-1 (or the pseudogene TRBV3-2) and TRBJ2-6; a weak D match, TRBD2 (5 bases). The V end was cut by 0 bases, the J end by 0 bases, with 9 bases between. Germline-derived CDR1 and CDR2 are LGHDT and YNNKEL (reference sequence). The CDR3 contains 17 residues. The CDR3 is CASSQDLGSSGANVLTF. The CDR3, as DNA: TGTGCCAGCAGCCAAGATCTGGGGAGCTCTGGGGCCAACGTCCTGACTTTC.

The J gene is TRBJ1-5, the V gene TRBV19, with D hard to call. From germline, CDR1 is LNHDA and CDR2 SQIVND (reference sequence). The CDR3 runs to 16 residues. Trimming took off 7 bases at V and 5 bases at J, with 21 bases between the two ends. As DNA, the CDR3 is TGTGCCAGTAAAGTCACCTTATCCTGGGGAGATCAGCCCCAGCATTTT. This translates into CASKVTLSWGDQPQHF.

The V call is TRBV3-1 (or the pseudogene TRBV3-2), the J call TRBJ1-6; 8 bases agree with TRBD1. The V gene's germline CDR1 is LGHDT and CDR2 YNNKEL (reference sequence). CDR3 length: 14 residues. V lost 1 base and J lost 11; bases outside the gene matches: 4. The CDR3 protein is CASSQARGPPPLHF. The CDR3 DNA sequence: TGTGCCAGCAGCCAAGCCAGGGGGCCTCCACCCCTCCACTTT.

The chain is built from TRBV6-5 and TRBJ1-4; D unresolved. The length of the CDR3 is 15 residues. The V end lost 2 bases, the J end lost 7 bases, and 14 bases lay between the germline ends. The germline gives CDR1 MNHEY, CDR2 SVGAGI. DNA of the CDR3: TGTGCCAGCAGTTACCTGGGAGGGAGAGGTGAAAAACTGTTTTTT. It yields the protein CASSYLGGRGEKLFF.

This sequence joins TRBV4-1 and TRBJ1-3; D unresolved. The CDR3 contains 16 residues. CDR1 MGHRA and CDR2 YSYEKL come from the germline V gene. Trimming took off 2 bases at V and 1 base at J, with 12 bases between the two ends. For the CDR3, the DNA is TGCGCCAGCAGCCAATTCCCAGATAATTCTGGAAACACCATATATTTT. Translating gives CASSQFPDNSGNTIYF.

V gene TRBV2 combines with J gene TRBJ2-5; TRBD2 aligns across 14 bases. The CDR3 has 16 residues. Germline CDR1 is SNHLY and CDR2 is FYNNEI. V shed 6 bases, J shed 3 bases, and the junction held 6 bases outside the gene matches. The CDR3 region has the DNA TGTGCCAGCAGCCGGGGACTAGCGGGAGTTGAAGAGACCCAGTACTTC. Encoded protein: CASSRGLAGVEETQYF.

The gene calls are TRBV7-8 and TRBJ1-1, with 11 bases matching TRBD1. The CDR3 covers 16 residues. CDR1 is SGHVS and CDR2 is FQNEAQ in the germline V gene. V lost 5 bases and J lost 5; bases outside the gene matches: 10. As DNA, the CDR3 is TGTGCCAGCAGCGTCAGACCGGGACAGGGGGGTACTGAAGCTTTCTTT. Encoded protein: CASSVRPGQGGTEAFF.

The V call is TRBV11-3, the J call TRBJ2-7; D gene ambiguous. Germline CDR1 and CDR2: SGHNT and YENEEA. This CDR3 is built from 12 residues. Trimming stripped 2 bases from V and 2 bases from J, with 4 bases between. The DNA for the CDR3 is TGTGCCAGCAGCTTATTAGCCTACGAGCAGTACTTC. It is translated as CASSLLAYEQYF.

In this sample, this clone turned up once. V is TRBV30 and J is TRBJ1-3; TRBD1 is a possible D gene (5 bases). Trimming removed 6 bases from V and 4 bases from J, with 16 bases in between. There are 14 residues in the CDR3. Germline assignment: CDR1 GTSNPN and CDR2 SVGIG (reference sequence). CDR3 nucleotides: TGTGCCTGCCCAGGGCCCCAACAGGGAAACACCATATATTTT. Protein sequence: CACPGPQQGNTIYF.

This rearrangement joins TRBV5-6 to TRBJ2-7, with 11 nucleotides matching TRBD2. The CDR3 consists of 14 residues. V was pared by 4 bases and J by 4 bases, with 4 bases of the junction left unmatched. Germline-derived CDR1 and CDR2 are SGHDT and YYEEEE. CDR3 sequence (DNA): TGTGCCAGCAGCCCGGGACTAGCGGAGTACGAGCAGTACTTC. Protein: CASSPGLAEYEQYF.

This chain joins TRBV30 and TRBJ2-7; 11 nucleotides align to TRBD1. The germline V gene has CDR1 GTSNPN and CDR2 SVGIG (reference sequence). J gave up 1 base and V 7 bases, and 6 bases lay outside the gene matches. CDR3 length: 14 amino acids. DNA of the CDR3: TGTGCCTCCGGACAGGGGGCGTTATCCTACGAGCAGTACTTC. Protein sequence: CASGQGALSYEQYF.

J is TRBJ2-3 and V is TRBV7-2; TRBD2 matches at 11 bases. CDR3 length equals 15 residues. The V and J ends lost 5 bases and 6 bases, in that order; junction bases with no gene match: 7. The germline CDR1 and CDR2 sequences are SGHTA and FQGNSA. CDR3 amino acids: CASSIGTSGGDTQYF. As DNA, the CDR3 is TGTGCCAGCAGCATCGGGACTAGCGGAGGGGATACGCAGTATTTT.

This clone was counted once. This chain uses TRBV28 with TRBJ1-1; D possibly corresponds to TRBD1 (6 bases). This CDR3 is 16 amino acids long. V was clipped by 1 base and J by 5 bases, with 17 bases between them. Germline V gene data show CDR1 as MDHEN and CDR2 as SYDVKM. The CDR3 region has the DNA TGTGCCAGCAGTTTATTGTCAGGGGCTGTGGGGACTGAAGCTTTCTTT. As protein: CASSLLSGAVGTEAFF.

This rearrangement joins TRBV12-5 to TRBJ1-1, with TRBD1 matching 8 bases. The CDR3 contains 13 residues. V was pared by 3 bases and J by 7 bases, with 4 bases of the junction left unmatched. Germline V gene lookup returns CDR1 LGHNT and CDR2 FRNRAP. DNA for the CDR3: TGTGCTAGTGGTTTTCAGGGGGCGCGTGAAGCTTTCTTT. This gives the protein CASGFQGAREAFF.

The chain carries TRBV28 and TRBJ2-7; 8 bases line up with TRBD2. The CDR3 consists of 14 residues. The J segment lost 0 bases and the V segment lost 7 bases, leaving 5 bases of the junction unmatched. The V gene's germline CDR1 is MDHEN and CDR2 SYDVKM. The chain's CDR3 is CASNPAGASYEQYF. CDR3 in DNA: TGTGCCAGCAATCCAGCGGGGGCCTCCTACGAGCAGTACTTC. Filled out from reference TRBV28 and TRBJ2-7, the complete variable domain reads DVKVTQSSRYLVKRTGEKVFLECVQDMDHENMFWYRQDPGLGLRLIYFSYDVKMKEKGDIPEGYSVSREKKERFSLILESASTNQTSMYLCASNPAGASYEQYFGPGTRLTVT.

This rearrangement joins TRBV5-1 to TRBJ1-1; D is unclear. Germline-derived CDR1 and CDR2 are SGHRS and YFSETQ. Trimming took 1 base from V and 5 from J, leaving 12 bases between them. CDR3 size: 14 residues. CDR3 protein: CASSLSKGGTEAFF. CDR3 sequence (DNA): TGCGCCAGCAGCTTGTCAAAGGGAGGGACTGAAGCTTTCTTT. Looking up the rest from reference TRBV5-1 and TRBJ1-1 gives the full variable domain: KAGVTQTPRYLIKTRGQQVTLSCSPISGHRSVSWYQQTPGQGLQFLFEYFSETQRNKGNFPGRFSGRQFSNSRSEMNVSTLELGDSALYLCASSLSKGGTEAFFGQGTRLTVV.

The chain is built from TRBV11-3 and TRBJ1-1; TRBD1 might be the D (6 bases). The length of the CDR3 is 15 residues. Germline lookup yields CDR1 SGHNT and CDR2 YENEEA. The V end was cut by 5 bases, the J end by 6 bases, with 19 bases between. The DNA for the CDR3 is TGTGCCAGCAGCCTAATGGCAGGGGTCGACGCTGAAGCTTTCTTT. Amino acids: CASSLMAGVDAEAFF.

The J gene is TRBJ1-5, the V gene TRBV18; D gene ambiguous. Germline CDR1 KGHSH, CDR2 LQKENI. This CDR3 spans 15 amino acids. V was pared by 6 bases and J by 2 bases, with 14 bases between. In nucleotides, the CDR3 is TGTGCCAGCTCGCGCAACACAGCGGGCAATCAGCCCCAGCATTTT. It codes for CASSRNTAGNQPQHF.

V usage is TRBV5-1 and J usage is TRBJ1-2; 9 bases fit TRBD1. The length of the CDR3 is 15 residues. Per germline, CDR1 SGHRS and CDR2 YFSETQ. J was trimmed by 5 bases and V by 1 base; bases with no gene match: 6. CDR3 in amino acids: CASSLHDRGIYGYTF. The CDR3 DNA reads TGCGCCAGCAGCTTGCATGACAGGGGGATATATGGCTACACCTTC.

The CDR3 bases are TGTGCCACCAGCATAGGGACAGTCACTGAAGCTTTCTTT. Translated: CATSIGTVTEAFF. The V and J genes are TRBV15 and TRBJ1-1; 7 nucleotides match TRBD1. This CDR3 spans 13 amino acids. J was trimmed by 4 bases and V by 4 bases; bases with no gene match: 3. Germline V gene sequence: CDR1 LNHNV, CDR2 YYDKDF (reference sequence).

The chain is built from TRBV19 and TRBJ1-1; D perhaps matches TRBD1 (6 bases). The CDR3 is 17 amino acids. The germline V gene has CDR1 LNHDA and CDR2 SQIVND (reference sequence). Trimming shortened V by 3 bases and J by 4 bases, and 21 bases separated the two germline ends. The CDR3 DNA sequence: TGTGCCAGTAGTATCCGGGCAGGGGTTAGTATTGGCACTGAAGCTTTCTTT. The encoded protein is CASSIRAGVSIGTEAFF.

V gene TRBV27 combines with J gene TRBJ2-7, with unresolved D. The CDR3 covers 18 residues. V was pared by 4 bases and J by 0 bases, with 22 bases between. Germline V gene data show CDR1 as MNHEY and CDR2 as SMNVEV (reference sequence). CDR3 DNA sequence: TGTGCCAGCAGTTCCCCCTACTTGGGCGCCTCTTACTCCTACGAGCAGTACTTC. Amino acid sequence: CASSSPYLGASYSYEQYF.